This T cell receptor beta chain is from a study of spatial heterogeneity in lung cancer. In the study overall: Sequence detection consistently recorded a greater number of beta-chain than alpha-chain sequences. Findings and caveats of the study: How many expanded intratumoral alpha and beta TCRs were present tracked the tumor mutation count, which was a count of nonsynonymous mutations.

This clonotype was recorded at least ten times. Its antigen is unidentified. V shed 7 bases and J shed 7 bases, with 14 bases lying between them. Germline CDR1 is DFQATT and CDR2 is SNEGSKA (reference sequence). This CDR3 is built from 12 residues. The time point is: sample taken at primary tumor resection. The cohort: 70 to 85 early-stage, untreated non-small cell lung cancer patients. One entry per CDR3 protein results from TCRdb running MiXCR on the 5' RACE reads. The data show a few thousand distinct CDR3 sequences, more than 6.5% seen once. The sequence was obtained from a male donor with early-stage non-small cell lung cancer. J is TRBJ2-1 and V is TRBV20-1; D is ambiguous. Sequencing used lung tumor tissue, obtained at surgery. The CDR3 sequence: CSGKKVGNEQFF. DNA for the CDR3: TGCAGTGGAAAAAAGGTGGGGAATGAGCAGTTCTTC.